Listed here are 6 T cell receptor beta chains from one sample, sequenced in a study of blood T cell repertoires in COVID-19 (dated by TCRdb to 2018 to 2020). Receptors were amplified or captured by the immunoSEQ multiplex PCR assay. TCRdb holds this immuneACCESS table with in-frame rearrangements only. Some clones are missing; in checked studies, unresolved V genes explain under half, and the rest has no known cause. In this sample the table shows approximately 120,000 clones, approximately 87% of which occur a single time. Jointly, the top ten make up 5.5% to 8% of the sample. Sequences were obtained from peripheral blood. The receptors here all came from a woman aged 50 to 60 with acute or convalescent COVID-19.

J is TRBJ1-2 and V is TRBV3-1 (or the pseudogene TRBV3-2); 7 bases line up with TRBD1. CDR1 LGHDT and CDR2 YNNKEL come from the germline V gene (reference sequence). The ends lost 4 bases at V and 1 base at J; junction bases unmatched: 6. This CDR3 contains 15 residues. The CDR3 DNA is TGTGCCAGCAGCCTCCAGGGGGGATATAACTATGGCTACACCTTC. Translated, it gives CASSLQGGYNYGYTF.

This chain uses TRBV7-8 with TRBJ1-6, with 8 nucleotides matching TRBD1. With 3 bases clipped from V and 7 bases from J, the junction kept 8 bases outside the gene matches. The CDR3 runs to 16 residues. CDR1 and CDR2 (germline): SGHVS, FQNEAQ. The CDR3 coding sequence is TGTGCCAGCAGCTTCCGTTTAGGACAGGGAAATTCACCCCTCCACTTT. This translates into CASSFRLGQGNSPLHF.

The V call is TRBV18, the J call TRBJ2-1, with D perhaps matching TRBD2 (6 bases). In germline, CDR1 is KGHSH, CDR2 LQKENI. The CDR3 runs 14 residues. Trimming left V 5 bases short and J 3 bases short, with 11 bases between. CDR3 in DNA: TGTGCCAGCTCAACCGGAGCGGGCTACAATGAGCAGTTCTTC. Residues: CASSTGAGYNEQFF.

This clone appeared a single time. The rearrangement links TRBV18 to TRBJ2-7; D is unclear. This CDR3 is 13 amino acids long. The germline V gene has CDR1 KGHSH and CDR2 LQKENI. V lost 4 bases and J lost 0, with 7 bases in between. CDR3 amino acids: CASSLESSYEQYF. Here the CDR3 DNA reads TGTGCCAGCTCACTTGAGAGCTCCTACGAGCAGTACTTC. Combining the CDR3 with reference TRBV18 and TRBJ2-7 gives the whole variable domain NAGVMQNPRHLVRRRGQEARLRCSPMKGHSHVYWYRQLPEEGLKFMVYLQKENIIDESGMPKERFSAEFPKEGPSILRIQQVVRGDSAAYFCASSLESSYEQYFGPGTRLTVT.

This chain links TRBV5-1 with TRBJ2-7; D remains ambiguous. V was clipped by 0 bases and J by 2 bases, with 9 bases between them. Germline values: CDR1 SGHRS, CDR2 YFSETQ. This CDR3 comprises 14 residues. The CDR3 protein is CASSLETFTYEQYF. As DNA, the CDR3 is TGCGCCAGCAGCTTGGAGACTTTTACCTACGAGCAGTACTTC. Full variable domain (rest looked up from reference TRBV5-1 and TRBJ2-7): KAGVTQTPRYLIKTRGQQVTLSCSPISGHRSVSWYQQTPGQGLQFLFEYFSETQRNKGNFPGRFSGRQFSNSRSEMNVSTLELGDSALYLCASSLETFTYEQYFGPGTRLTVT.

The chain has TRBV5-1 and TRBJ1-2, with TRBD1 as a possible D gene (6 bases). Germline CDR1 and CDR2: SGHRS and YFSETQ. CDR3 length: 15 amino acids. Trimming took off 5 bases at V and 1 base at J, with 15 bases between the two ends. The CDR3 loop reads CASRQGGLLNYGYTF. The CDR3 DNA sequence: TGCGCCAGCAGACAAGGGGGTCTACTTAACTATGGCTACACCTTC.